This entry lists 30 T cell receptor beta chains sequenced from one sample in a study of cytomegalovirus exposure and HLA in healthy donors. PCR employed 60 Vbeta and 13 Jbeta primers. TCRdb's table, derived via immunoSEQ multiplex PCR, lists solely in-frame clones and lacks some. The table lists about 270,000 clones, 75% to 90% of them singletons. Sequenced: PBMCs. The origin of the receptors is a man aged 35 to 55 in good health and CMV-seropositive.

The chain has TRBV4-1 and TRBJ2-3; 9 bases agree with TRBD2. With 4 bases clipped from V and 6 bases from J, the junction kept 5 bases outside the gene matches. The CDR3 is 14 residues long. Germline V gives CDR1 MGHRA, CDR2 YSYEKL. The CDR3 nucleotides are TGCGCCAGCAGCCTACTAGCGGGTAGTGATACGCAGTATTTT. Residues: CASSLLAGSDTQYF.

This clone appeared once. The J gene is TRBJ2-7, the V gene TRBV7-9, with D unresolved. The germline gives CDR1 SEHNR, CDR2 FQNEAQ (reference sequence). The CDR3 is made up of 11 amino acids. The ends were cut back, 5 bases at V and 3 bases at J, with 5 bases in the middle. Here the CDR3 reads CASSLVYEQYF. The CDR3 DNA follows: TGTGCCAGCAGCCTTGTCTACGAGCAGTACTTC. The full variable domain, with the rest looked up from reference TRBV7-9 and TRBJ2-7, is DTGVSQNPRHKITKRGQNVTFRCDPISEHNRLYWYRQTLGQGPEFLTYFQNEAQLEKSRLLSDRFSAERPKGSFSTLEIQRTEQGDSAMYLCASSLVYEQYFGPGTRLTVT.

The rearrangement joins TRBV4-1 to TRBJ2-7, with TRBD1 matching over 9 bases. This CDR3 spans 16 amino acids. Germline lookup yields CDR1 MGHRA and CDR2 YSYEKL. Trimming at V came to 0 bases and at J to 2 bases, leaving 5 bases not matched to a gene. The CDR3 here is CASSQDWNRGPYEQYF. The CDR3 DNA sequence: TGCGCCAGCAGCCAAGATTGGAACAGGGGGCCCTACGAGCAGTACTTC.

V usage is TRBV30 and J usage is TRBJ2-7, with D hard to call. The CDR3 extends over 11 amino acids. The V gene's germline CDR1 is GTSNPN and CDR2 SVGIG (reference sequence). Trimming stripped 7 bases from V and 2 bases from J, with 9 bases between. This chain's CDR3 is CAFKLTYEQYF. As DNA, the CDR3 is TGTGCCTTTAAGCTTACCTACGAGCAGTACTTC.

V gene TRBV25-1 combines with J gene TRBJ2-7; D might be TRBD1 (6 bases). CDR3 size: 13 residues. Trimming took 3 bases from V and 3 from J, leaving 9 bases between them. Per germline, CDR1 MGHDK and CDR2 SYGVNS. In DNA, the CDR3 is TGTGCCAGCAGTGAGCAGGGGAGCTACGAGCAGTACTTC. Amino acid sequence: CASSEQGSYEQYF.

CDR3 in amino acids: CASSQAGAGVYGETQYF. Written as DNA, the CDR3 is TGCGCCAGCAGCCAAGCGGGAGCGGGAGTGTATGGGGAGACCCAGTACTTC. V is TRBV4-3 and J is TRBJ2-5; 8 bases map to TRBD2. Germline-derived CDR1 and CDR2 are LGHNA and YSLEER. V shed 1 base, J shed 5 bases, and the junction held 12 bases outside the gene matches. The CDR3 is 17 residues long.

The chain carries TRBV7-9 and TRBJ2-1; TRBD1 matches 8 bases. There are 15 residues in the CDR3. CDR1 and CDR2 (germline): SEHNR, FQNEAQ (reference sequence). After removal of 3 bases from V and 4 bases from J, the junction contained 5 bases not matched to a gene. The CDR3 coding sequence is TGTGCCAGCAGCTTTCGGGACAGGCTATACAATGAGCAGTTCTTC. It codes for CASSFRDRLYNEQFF. Combining the CDR3 with reference TRBV7-9 and TRBJ2-1 gives the whole variable domain DTGVSQNPRHKITKRGQNVTFRCDPISEHNRLYWYRQTLGQGPEFLTYFQNEAQLEKSRLLSDRFSAERPKGSFSTLEIQRTEQGDSAMYLCASSFRDRLYNEQFFGPGTRLTVL.

The V call is TRBV27, the J call TRBJ2-7; possible D gene TRBD1, 6 bases. Germline V CDR1 and CDR2: MNHEY, SMNVEV (reference sequence). V was shortened by 5 bases and J by 0 bases, with 17 bases between the two germline ends. CDR3 size: 16 residues. CDR3 protein: CASSPHRVASSYEQYF. The CDR3 DNA follows: TGTGCCAGCAGTCCCCACAGGGTGGCCAGCTCCTACGAGCAGTACTTC.

The chain couples TRBV7-3 to TRBJ2-2; TRBD2 might be the D (5 bases). Between the trimmed V and J ends, which lost 1 base and 6 bases, there was a span of 9 bases. This CDR3 comprises 14 residues. Germline assignment: CDR1 SGHTA and CDR2 FQGTGA. The chain's CDR3 is CASSLIGGPGELFF. In nucleotides, the CDR3 is TGTGCCAGCAGCTTAATAGGCGGGCCCGGGGAGCTGTTTTTT.

The V and J genes are TRBV10-2 and TRBJ1-5; TRBD1 aligns across 10 bases. There are 17 residues in the CDR3. Trimming took 8 bases from V and 2 from J; bases not matched to a gene: 12. CDR1 is WSHSY and CDR2 is SAAADI in the germline V gene. The CDR3 region is CASGRGTGVMGNQPQHF. The CDR3 DNA sequence: TGCGCCAGCGGTAGAGGGACAGGGGTGATGGGCAATCAGCCCCAGCATTTT.

This sequence joins TRBV27 and TRBJ1-4; the match to TRBD1 covers 7 bases. The CDR3 is 13 amino acids. Looked up from germline, CDR1 is MNHEY and CDR2 is SMNVEV (reference sequence). The ends lost 3 bases at V and 13 bases at J; junction bases unmatched: 8. The DNA of the CDR3 is TGTGCCAGCAGTTTCGGGACAGCCGGTCGACTGTTTTTT. It yields the protein CASSFGTAGRLFF.

The chain couples TRBV7-2 to TRBJ2-5; 7 bases are shared with TRBD2. CDR3 size: 14 residues. Germline V CDR1 and CDR2: SGHTA, FQGNSA. J lost 5 bases, V lost 1 base, and 4 bases had no gene match. The CDR3 reads CASSLGAGAETQYF. CDR3 nucleotides: TGTGCCAGCAGCTTAGGCGCGGGAGCTGAGACCCAGTACTTC.

The table lists this clone with a few counts. CDR3 sequence reads: CASSLTGTGYNEQFF. DNA for the CDR3: TGTGCCAGCAGCCTAACCGGGACAGGCTACAATGAGCAGTTCTTC. The chain joins TRBV4-2 to TRBJ2-1; 8 bases align to TRBD1. CDR3 length equals 15 residues. CDR1 LGHNA and CDR2 YNFKEQ come from the germline V gene. V lost 4 bases and J lost 3; bases outside the gene matches: 5.

This clone showed up just a few times. The genes are TRBV6-5 and TRBJ2-7, with D perhaps TRBD1 (6 bases). CDR3 length equals 12 residues. Germline CDR1 is MNHEY and CDR2 is SVGAGI. Deletions cut 10 bases from V and 0 bases from J, with 10 bases between. CDR3 sequence: CATQGYSYEQYF. The DNA of the CDR3 is TGTGCCACACAGGGCTACTCCTACGAGCAGTACTTC.

The chain uses TRBV2 and TRBJ1-1; TRBD1 agrees at 7 bases. The CDR3 spans 13 residues. The trim removed 5 bases at V and 3 bases at J, leaving 3 bases unmatched. Looked up from germline, CDR1 is SNHLY and CDR2 is FYNNEI. The chain's CDR3 is CASSLQGYTEAFF. The CDR3 nucleotides are TGTGCCAGCAGTTTACAGGGGTACACTGAAGCTTTCTTT. The full variable domain, completed using reference TRBV2 and TRBJ1-1, is EPEVTQTPSHQVTQMGQEVILRCVPISNHLYFYWYRQILGQKVEFLVSFYNNEISEKSEIFDDQFSVERPDGSNFTLKIRSTKLEDSAMYFCASSLQGYTEAFFGQGTRLTVV.

The gene calls are TRBV6-6 and TRBJ2-1; D uncertain. The CDR3 has 16 amino acids. Trimming left V 4 bases short and J 1 base short, with 14 bases between. Germline CDR1 and CDR2: MNHNY and SVGAGI (reference sequence). The chain's CDR3 is CASSLVAGLSYNEQFF. CDR3 bases: TGTGCCAGCAGTTTGGTGGCAGGTCTTTCCTACAATGAGCAGTTCTTC.

The CDR3 region is CASSLWGLAGEAWETQYF. The DNA of the CDR3 is TGTGCCAGCAGCTTATGGGGACTAGCGGGAGAAGCTTGGGAGACCCAGTACTTC. The chain joins TRBV7-2 to TRBJ2-5, with 14 bases that match TRBD2. Germline values: CDR1 SGHTA, CDR2 FQGNSA. After removal of 2 bases from V and 5 bases from J, the junction contained 10 bases not matched to a gene. The CDR3 length is 18 residues.

The V call is TRBV6-1, the J call TRBJ2-1, with 10 bases identical to TRBD2. Germline V lookup: CDR1 MNHNS, CDR2 SASEGT. This CDR3 region has 14 residues. J was trimmed by 11 bases and V by 4 bases; bases with no gene match: 8. This CDR3 is CASSAEGTSAQQFF. CDR3 DNA: TGTGCCAGCAGTGCGGAGGGGACTAGCGCCCAGCAGTTCTTC.

The chain carries TRBV18 and TRBJ2-5; TRBD2 agrees at 9 bases. The germline V gene has CDR1 KGHSH and CDR2 LQKENI. The CDR3 consists of 16 residues. The V and J ends lost 0 bases and 2 bases, in that order; junction bases with no gene match: 4. As DNA, the CDR3 is TGTGCCAGCTCACCACCTGTGCGGGAGGGACAAGAGACCCAGTACTTC. Translating it yields CASSPPVREGQETQYF.

The rearrangement uses TRBV5-4 and TRBJ1-2, with 8 bases aligning to TRBD1. Germline assignment: CDR1 SGHNT and CDR2 YYREEE (reference sequence). The junction had 4 bases not matched to a gene; V was cut back by 3 bases and J by 0 bases. The CDR3 runs 15 residues. For the CDR3, the DNA is TGTGCCAGCAGCTCCCCGGGACAGGCTAACTATGGCTACACCTTC. It is translated as CASSSPGQANYGYTF.

The chain links TRBV5-1 to TRBJ2-1, with 14 bases matching TRBD2. CDR3 size: 15 residues. Germline loops: CDR1 SGHRS, CDR2 YFSETQ. Trimming took 4 bases from V and 7 from J; bases not matched to a gene: 4. In DNA, the CDR3 is TGCGCCAGCAGCCCCCGACTAGCGGGAGGGAATGAGCAGTTCTTC. This sequence encodes CASSPRLAGGNEQFF.

The V call is TRBV10-1, the J call TRBJ2-3, with D maybe TRBD2 (5 bases). In germline, CDR1 is WNHNN, CDR2 SYGVQD (reference sequence). CDR3 length: 15 amino acids. V dropped 5 bases and J dropped 0 bases, with 12 bases sitting between them. CDR3 residues: CASSPGFRSTDTQYF. The DNA of the CDR3 is TGCGCCAGCAGTCCGGGGTTTAGGAGCACAGATACGCAGTATTTT.

This chain links TRBV11-2 with TRBJ2-7; the match to TRBD1 covers 8 bases. The CDR3 length is 14 residues. V was pared by 1 base and J by 5 bases, with 4 bases of the junction left unmatched. Germline V gives CDR1 SGHAT, CDR2 FQNNGV. The CDR3 nucleotides are TGTGCCAGCAGCTTAGGTGCGACAGGGGACGAGCAGTACTTC. It codes for CASSLGATGDEQYF.

This rearrangement joins TRBV19 to TRBJ2-7, with 13 bases that match TRBD2. The CDR3 length is 15 residues. The ends lost 5 bases at V and 7 bases at J; junction bases unmatched: 8. CDR1 and CDR2 (germline): LNHDA, SQIVND (reference sequence). The CDR3, as DNA: TGTGCCAGTAGTCATGGGACTAGCGGGATTATTGAGCAGTACTTC. Amino acid sequence: CASSHGTSGIIEQYF.

Concerning this clone: The junction does not match germline at one end; this may be a read error. The chain carries TRBV27 and TRBJ2-7; 15 nucleotides line up with TRBD2. The CDR3 runs 15 residues. The germline gives CDR1 MNHEY, CDR2 SMNVEV (reference sequence). CDR3 DNA sequence: TGTGCCAGCAGTTTTGGACTAGCGGGAGGGTACGGGCAGTACTTC. Translating gives CASSFGLAGGYGQYF.

V and J are TRBV6-5 and TRBJ1-2, with TRBD1 matching 7 bases. CDR3 length: 14 residues. CDR1 is MNHEY, CDR2 SVGAGI, per germline. Trimming removed 5 bases from V and 6 bases from J; junction bases left unmatched: 9. The DNA of the CDR3 is TGTGCCAGCAGTACACCGACAGGGACCCATGGCTACACCTTC. Translating it yields CASSTPTGTHGYTF.

The genes are TRBV25-1 and TRBJ2-3, with 12 bases that match TRBD1. J lost 4 bases, V lost 4 bases, and 6 bases had no gene match. Per germline, CDR1 MGHDK and CDR2 SYGVNS. This CDR3 is built from 16 residues. The CDR3 DNA is TGTGCCAGCAGTGTCCGGGGGACAGGGGGCCCAGATACGCAGTATTTT. Translation gives CASSVRGTGGPDTQYF.

This chain uses TRBV5-8 with TRBJ1-5; D not resolved. V dropped 2 bases and J dropped 9 bases, with 9 bases sitting between them. Germline loops: CDR1 SGHTS, CDR2 YDEGEE. The CDR3 contains 12 residues. This chain's CDR3 is CASSFSGGPQHF. The CDR3 DNA reads as TGTGCCAGCAGCTTTTCGGGAGGGCCCCAGCATTTT.

The chain uses TRBV7-2 and TRBJ2-7; 8 bases agree with TRBD2. V was pared by 3 bases and J by 2 bases, with 6 bases of the junction left unmatched. Germline V gives CDR1 SGHTA, CDR2 FQGNSA. This CDR3 spans 15 amino acids. The CDR3 protein is CASSFSGTRAYEQYF. CDR3 sequence (DNA): TGTGCCAGCAGCTTTTCCGGGACTAGAGCCTACGAGCAGTACTTC.

V and J are TRBV6-5 and TRBJ2-3; weak D call: TRBD1 (6 bases). Germline V lookup: CDR1 MNHEY, CDR2 SVGAGI. The V and J ends lost 2 bases and 10 bases respectively, with 13 bases between them. This CDR3 has 13 residues. The CDR3 loop is CASSYGDILPQYF. DNA of the CDR3: TGTGCCAGCAGTTACGGGGACATTCTTCCGCAGTATTTT.